This T cell receptor (beta chain) appears in the sequencing data of a study of shared clonotypes between healthy human individuals. Study information: Three plates were used per donor for CD4 naive, three for CD4 memory, two for CD8 naive and one for CD8 memory. Whole-study findings and limits: There were few donors, and this limited the genetic and exposure-history diversity represented. The naive CD4 repertoires of several donors were compared, and approximately 4.7% of clonotypes were shared.

From germline, CDR1 is MGHRA and CDR2 YSYEKL. Trimming shortened V by 0 bases and J by 3 bases, and 17 bases separated the two germline ends. This CDR3 is 17 amino acids long. The data were produced by immunoSEQ multiplex PCR, yet TCRdb's version contains in-frame clones alone and is incomplete. This table holds under 2.5 million clones, about nine tenths found once. As concerns this clone: The antigen is undetermined.

Donors, healthy HIV-negative adults, lacked recent acute infections or vaccinations. This chain uses TRBV4-1 with TRBJ1-1; tentatively, D is TRBD1 (5 bases). Sequenced input: naive CD4+ T cells from PBMCs. Subset reported: CD45RA+ positively selected. The sequence came from a young man in good health. Some clones in this sample may be carry-over from other donors' samples. CDR3 DNA: TGCGCCAGCAGCCAAGATGCCCGCAGGGTGGTCGACACTGAAGCTTTCTTT. It yields the protein CASSQDARRVVDTEAFF.